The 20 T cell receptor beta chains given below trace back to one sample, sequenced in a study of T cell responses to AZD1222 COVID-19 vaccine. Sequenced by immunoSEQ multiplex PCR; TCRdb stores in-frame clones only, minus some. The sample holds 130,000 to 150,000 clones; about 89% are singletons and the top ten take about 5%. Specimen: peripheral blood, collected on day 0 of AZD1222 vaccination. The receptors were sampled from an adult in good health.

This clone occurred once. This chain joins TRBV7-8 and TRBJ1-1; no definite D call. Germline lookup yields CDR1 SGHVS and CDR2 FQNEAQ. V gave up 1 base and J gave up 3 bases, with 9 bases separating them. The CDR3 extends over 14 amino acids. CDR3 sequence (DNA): TGTGCCAGCAGCTTAGGGGGTCAACACACTGAAGCTTTCTTT. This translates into CASSLGGQHTEAFF.

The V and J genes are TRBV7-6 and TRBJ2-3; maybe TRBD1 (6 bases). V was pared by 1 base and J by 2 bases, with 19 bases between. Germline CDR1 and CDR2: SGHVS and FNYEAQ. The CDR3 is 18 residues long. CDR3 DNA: TGTGCCAGCAGCTTAGATCTCAGGGGTAGAGGGGTCACAGATACGCAGTATTTT. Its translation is CASSLDLRGRGVTDTQYF.

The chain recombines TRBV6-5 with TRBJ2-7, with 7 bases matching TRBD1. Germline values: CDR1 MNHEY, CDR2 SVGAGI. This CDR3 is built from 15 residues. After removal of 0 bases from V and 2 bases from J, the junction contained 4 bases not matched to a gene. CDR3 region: CASSYSRQGAYEQYF. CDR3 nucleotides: TGTGCCAGCAGTTACTCAAGGCAGGGGGCCTACGAGCAGTACTTC.

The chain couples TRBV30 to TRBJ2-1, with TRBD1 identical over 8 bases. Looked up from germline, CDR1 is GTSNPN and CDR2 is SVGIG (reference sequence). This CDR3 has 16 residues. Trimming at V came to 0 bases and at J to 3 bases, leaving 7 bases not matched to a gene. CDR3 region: CAWSVDRTGIYNEQFF. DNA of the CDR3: TGTGCCTGGAGTGTAGATAGGACAGGGATCTACAATGAGCAGTTCTTC.

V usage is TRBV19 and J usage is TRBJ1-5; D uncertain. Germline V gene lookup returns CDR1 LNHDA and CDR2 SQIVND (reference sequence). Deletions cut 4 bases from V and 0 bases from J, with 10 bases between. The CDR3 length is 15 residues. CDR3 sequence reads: CASSRPTASNQPQHF. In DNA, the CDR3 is TGTGCCAGTAGTAGGCCGACGGCTAGCAATCAGCCCCAGCATTTT.

The CDR3: CASSFPGLAGGQETQYF. The CDR3 DNA reads as TGTGCCAGCAGCTTTCCGGGACTAGCGGGAGGCCAAGAGACCCAGTACTTC. V is TRBV7-2 and J is TRBJ2-5, with 15 bases identical to TRBD2. The CDR3 runs to 17 residues. The germline gives CDR1 SGHTA, CDR2 FQGNSA. The trim removed 3 bases at V and 1 base at J, leaving 3 bases unmatched. Full variable domain (remainder filled in from reference TRBV7-2 and TRBJ2-5): GAGVSQSPSNKVTEKGKDVELRCDPISGHTALYWYRQSLGQGLEFLIYFQGNSAPDKSGLPSDRFSAERTGGSVSTLTIQRTQQEDSAVYLCASSFPGLAGGQETQYFGPGTRLLVL.

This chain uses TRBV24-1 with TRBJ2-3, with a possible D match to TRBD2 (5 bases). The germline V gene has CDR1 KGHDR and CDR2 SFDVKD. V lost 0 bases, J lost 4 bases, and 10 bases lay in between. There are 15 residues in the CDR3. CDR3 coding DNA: TGTGCCACCAGTGATTTGCCACTAGGTTCAGATACGCAGTATTTT. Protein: CATSDLPLGSDTQYF.

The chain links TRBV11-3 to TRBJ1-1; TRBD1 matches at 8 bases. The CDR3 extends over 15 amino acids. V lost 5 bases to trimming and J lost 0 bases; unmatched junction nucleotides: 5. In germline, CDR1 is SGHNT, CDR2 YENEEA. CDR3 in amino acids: CASSARDRLNTEAFF. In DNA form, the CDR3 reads TGTGCCAGCAGCGCCAGGGACAGGCTGAACACTGAAGCTTTCTTT.

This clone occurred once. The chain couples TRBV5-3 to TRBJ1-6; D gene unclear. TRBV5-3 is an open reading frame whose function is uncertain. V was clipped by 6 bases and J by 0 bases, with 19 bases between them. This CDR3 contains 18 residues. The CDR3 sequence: CARTTLLAFSSYNSPLHF. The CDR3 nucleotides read TGTGCCAGAACCACACTATTGGCCTTCAGCTCCTATAATTCACCCCTCCACTTT.

Here the CDR3 DNA reads TGTGCCACGGGGAGGGGGCATTCCTACGAGCAGTACTTC. Protein sequence: CATGRGHSYEQYF. The rearrangement joins TRBV15 to TRBJ2-7; D possibly uses TRBD1 or TRBD2 (7 bases each). V was clipped by 9 bases and J by 1 base, with 13 bases between them. The CDR3 sequence is 13 residues long. Per the germline V gene, CDR1 is LNHNV and CDR2 is YYDKDF (reference sequence).

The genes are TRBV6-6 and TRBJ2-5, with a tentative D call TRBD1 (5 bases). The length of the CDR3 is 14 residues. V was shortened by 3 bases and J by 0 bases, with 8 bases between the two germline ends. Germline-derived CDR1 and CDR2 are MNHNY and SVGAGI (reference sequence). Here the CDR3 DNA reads TGTGCCAGCAGTTATCCGACAGACCAAGAGACCCAGTACTTC. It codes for CASSYPTDQETQYF.

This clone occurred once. The CDR3 DNA reads as TGTGCCAGCAGCTTCGGAAGCTCTGGAAACACCATATATTTT. Its protein is CASSFGSSGNTIYF. The chain uses TRBV5-5 and TRBJ1-3; D remains ambiguous. In germline, CDR1 is SGHKS, CDR2 YYEKEE (reference sequence). V was shortened by 2 bases and J by 0 bases, with 6 bases between the two germline ends. The CDR3 sequence is 14 residues long.

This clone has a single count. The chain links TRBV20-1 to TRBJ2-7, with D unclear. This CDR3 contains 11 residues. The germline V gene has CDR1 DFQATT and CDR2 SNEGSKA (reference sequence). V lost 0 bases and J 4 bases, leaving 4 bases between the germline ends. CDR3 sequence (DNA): TGCAGTGCTAGAGAAGTTTACGAGCAGTACTTC. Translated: CSAREVYEQYF.

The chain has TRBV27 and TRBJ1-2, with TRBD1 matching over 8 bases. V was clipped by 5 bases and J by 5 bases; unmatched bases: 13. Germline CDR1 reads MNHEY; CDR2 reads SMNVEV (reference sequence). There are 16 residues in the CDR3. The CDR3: CASSASPGTGGYGYTF. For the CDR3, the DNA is TGTGCCAGCAGTGCCTCTCCCGGGACAGGAGGGTATGGCTACACCTTC.

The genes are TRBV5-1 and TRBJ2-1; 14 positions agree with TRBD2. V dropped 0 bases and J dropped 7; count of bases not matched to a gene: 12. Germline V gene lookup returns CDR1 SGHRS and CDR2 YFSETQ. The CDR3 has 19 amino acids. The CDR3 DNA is TGCGCCAGCAGCTTGGAGGGGGGGACTAGCGGGAGCTGGATGAATGAGCAGTTCTTC. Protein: CASSLEGGTSGSWMNEQFF.

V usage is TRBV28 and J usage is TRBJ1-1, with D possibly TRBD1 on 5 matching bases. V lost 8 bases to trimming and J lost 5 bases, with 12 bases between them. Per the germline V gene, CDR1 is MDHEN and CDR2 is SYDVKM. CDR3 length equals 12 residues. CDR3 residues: CASGTGRTEAFF. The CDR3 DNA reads TGTGCCAGCGGAACAGGTAGGACTGAAGCTTTCTTT.

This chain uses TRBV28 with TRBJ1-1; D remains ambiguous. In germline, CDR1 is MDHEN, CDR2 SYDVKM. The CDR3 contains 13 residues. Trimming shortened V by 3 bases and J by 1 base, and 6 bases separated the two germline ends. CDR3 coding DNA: TGTGCCAGCAGTTTGTTGCGGAACACTGAAGCTTTCTTT. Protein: CASSLLRNTEAFF.

Here the CDR3 reads CASSDTLAGGRGEQFF. CDR3 sequence (DNA): TGTGCCAGCAGTGATACTCTAGCGGGAGGTAGGGGTGAGCAGTTCTTC. V is TRBV28 and J is TRBJ2-1, with TRBD2 identical over 11 bases. CDR1 and CDR2 (germline): MDHEN, SYDVKM. The trim removed 5 bases at V and 9 bases at J, leaving 12 bases unmatched. The CDR3 spans 16 residues.

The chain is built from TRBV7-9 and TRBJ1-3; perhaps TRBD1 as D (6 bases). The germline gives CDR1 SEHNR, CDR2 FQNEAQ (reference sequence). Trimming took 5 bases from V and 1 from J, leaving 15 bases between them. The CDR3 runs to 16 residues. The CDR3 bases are TGTGCCAGCAGCCCCCCGGGGGGCTCTTCTGGAAACACCATATATTTT. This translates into CASSPPGGSSGNTIYF.

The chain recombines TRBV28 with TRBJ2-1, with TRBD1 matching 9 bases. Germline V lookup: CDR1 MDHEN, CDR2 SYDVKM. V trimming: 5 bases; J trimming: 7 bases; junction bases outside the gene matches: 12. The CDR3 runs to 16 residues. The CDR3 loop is CASSPSGTGKRNEQFF. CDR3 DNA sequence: TGTGCCAGCAGTCCCTCCGGGACAGGGAAACGGAATGAGCAGTTCTTC.